This TCR beta chain was observed in a study of cytomegalovirus exposure and HLA in healthy donors. Study background: Early released data had tens of millions of unique TCRs, all coming from HLA-typed donors.

Turning to this clone: Its specificity is unknown.

The PCR employed 60 Vbeta primers together with 13 Jbeta primers. Method: immunoSEQ multiplex PCR; TCRdb's copy keeps in-frame clones and lacks some. The repertoire holds some 85,000 clones, about 70% seen once, with roughly 3% in the top ten. The V gene lost 5 bases and the J gene lost 6 bases, with 19 bases spanning the gap. The CDR3 is made up of 15 amino acids. Germline lookup yields CDR1 LGHNA and CDR2 YSLEER. Study-wide findings and caveats: Most of the TCR beta V segments (in an earlier analysis) were productive either about 87% or about 30% of the time.

The sample consisted of PBMCs. This TCR came from a man aged 35-49 years in good health and CMV-seronegative. The chain couples TRBV4-3 to TRBJ1-2; no reliable D call. CDR3 nucleotides: TGCGCCAGCAGCGAATCTCCTTCGGGGAGGAATGGCTACACCTTC. It codes for CASSESPSGRNGYTF.